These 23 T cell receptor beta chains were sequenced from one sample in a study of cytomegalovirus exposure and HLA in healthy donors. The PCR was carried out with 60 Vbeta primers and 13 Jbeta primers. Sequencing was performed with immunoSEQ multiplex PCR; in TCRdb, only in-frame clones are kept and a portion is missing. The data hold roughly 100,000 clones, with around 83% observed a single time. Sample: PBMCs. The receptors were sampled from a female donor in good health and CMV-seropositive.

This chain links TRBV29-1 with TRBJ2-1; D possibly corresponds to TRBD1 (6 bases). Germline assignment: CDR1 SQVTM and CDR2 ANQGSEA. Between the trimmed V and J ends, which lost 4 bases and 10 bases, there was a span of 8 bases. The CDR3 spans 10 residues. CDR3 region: CSVVRGEQFF. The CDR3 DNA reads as TGCAGCGTTGTGAGGGGGGAGCAGTTCTTC.

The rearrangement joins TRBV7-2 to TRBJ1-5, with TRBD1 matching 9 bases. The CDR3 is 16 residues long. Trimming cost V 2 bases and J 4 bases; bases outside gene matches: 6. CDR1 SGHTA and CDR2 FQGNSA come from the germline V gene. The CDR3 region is CASSLSLGQGNQPQHF. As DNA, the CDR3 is TGTGCCAGCAGCTTAAGTTTGGGACAGGGTAATCAGCCCCAGCATTTT.

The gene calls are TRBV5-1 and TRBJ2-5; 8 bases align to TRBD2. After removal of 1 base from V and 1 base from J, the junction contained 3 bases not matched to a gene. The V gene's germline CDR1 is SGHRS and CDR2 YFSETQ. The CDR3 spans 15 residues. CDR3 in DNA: TGCGCCAGCAGCTTGCTAGCGGGCCTCCAAGAGACCCAGTACTTC. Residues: CASSLLAGLQETQYF.

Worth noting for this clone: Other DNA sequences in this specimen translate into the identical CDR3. The CDR3 region has the DNA TGTGCCAGCAGCCGAGGGAACACTGAAGCTTTCTTT. It specifies CASSRGNTEAFF. The chain employs TRBV6-1 and TRBJ1-1; D unclear. V was pared by 6 bases and J by 1 base, with 6 bases between. CDR1 is MNHNS and CDR2 is SASEGT in the germline V gene. The CDR3 length is 12 residues.

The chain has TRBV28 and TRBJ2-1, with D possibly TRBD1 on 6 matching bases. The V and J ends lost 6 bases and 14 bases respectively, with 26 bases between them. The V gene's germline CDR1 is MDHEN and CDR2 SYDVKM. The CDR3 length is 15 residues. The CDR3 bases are TGTGCCAGCAGGCAGACCGGAACCAGGACAGTAGTTAAGTTCTTC. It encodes CASRQTGTRTVVKFF.

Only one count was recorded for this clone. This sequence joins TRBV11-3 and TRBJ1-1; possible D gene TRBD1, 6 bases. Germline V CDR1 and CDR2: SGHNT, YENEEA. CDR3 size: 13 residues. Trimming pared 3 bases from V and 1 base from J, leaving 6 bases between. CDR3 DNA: TGTGCCAGCAGCTTGGGGGCGAACACTGAAGCTTTCTTT. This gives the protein CASSLGANTEAFF.

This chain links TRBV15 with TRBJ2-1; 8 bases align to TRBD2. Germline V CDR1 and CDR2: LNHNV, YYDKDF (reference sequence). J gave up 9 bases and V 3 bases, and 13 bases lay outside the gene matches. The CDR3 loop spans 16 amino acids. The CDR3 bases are TGTGCCACCAGCAGTATTCCACGGGAGGGCCCCCTTGAGCAGTTCTTC. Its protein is CATSSIPREGPLEQFF.

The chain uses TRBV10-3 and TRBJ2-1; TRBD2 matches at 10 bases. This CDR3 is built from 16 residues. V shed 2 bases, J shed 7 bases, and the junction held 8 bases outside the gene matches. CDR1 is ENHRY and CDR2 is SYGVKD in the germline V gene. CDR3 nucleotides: TGTGCCATCAGTGAGGGAGCGGGAGGGCCTAGTAATGAGCAGTTCTTC. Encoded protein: CAISEGAGGPSNEQFF.

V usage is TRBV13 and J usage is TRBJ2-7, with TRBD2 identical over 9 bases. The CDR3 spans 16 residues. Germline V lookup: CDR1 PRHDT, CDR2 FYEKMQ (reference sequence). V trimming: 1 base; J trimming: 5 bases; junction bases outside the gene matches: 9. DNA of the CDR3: TGTGCCAGCAGCTTAGAACGGGCGGGAGGGCAGAACGAGCAGTACTTC. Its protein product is CASSLERAGGQNEQYF.

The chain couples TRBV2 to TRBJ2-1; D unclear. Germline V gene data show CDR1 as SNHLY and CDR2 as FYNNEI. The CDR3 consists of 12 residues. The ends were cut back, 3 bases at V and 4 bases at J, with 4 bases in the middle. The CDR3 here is CASSESYNEQFF. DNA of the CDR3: TGTGCCAGCAGTGAGTCTTACAATGAGCAGTTCTTC. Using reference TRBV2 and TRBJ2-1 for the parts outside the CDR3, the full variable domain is EPEVTQTPSHQVTQMGQEVILRCVPISNHLYFYWYRQILGQKVEFLVSFYNNEISEKSEIFDDQFSVERPDGSNFTLKIRSTKLEDSAMYFCASSESYNEQFFGPGTRLTVL.

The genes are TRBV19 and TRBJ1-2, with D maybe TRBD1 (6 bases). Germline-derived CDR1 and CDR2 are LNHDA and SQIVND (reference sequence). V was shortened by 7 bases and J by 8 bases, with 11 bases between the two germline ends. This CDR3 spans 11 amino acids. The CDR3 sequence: CASKQGNGYTF. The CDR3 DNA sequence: TGTGCCAGTAAACAGGGTAACGGCTACACCTTC.

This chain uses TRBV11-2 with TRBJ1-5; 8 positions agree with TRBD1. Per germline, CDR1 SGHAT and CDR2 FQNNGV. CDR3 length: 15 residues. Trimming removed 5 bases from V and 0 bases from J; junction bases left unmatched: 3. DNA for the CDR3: TGTGCCAGCAGCGCGGGACAGGTTAGCAATCAGCCCCAGCATTTT. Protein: CASSAGQVSNQPQHF.

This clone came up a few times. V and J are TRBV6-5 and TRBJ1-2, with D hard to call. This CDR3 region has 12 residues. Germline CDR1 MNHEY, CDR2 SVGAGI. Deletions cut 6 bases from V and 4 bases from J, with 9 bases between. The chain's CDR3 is CASSPGSYGYTF. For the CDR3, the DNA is TGTGCCAGCAGCCCCGGGAGCTATGGCTACACCTTC.

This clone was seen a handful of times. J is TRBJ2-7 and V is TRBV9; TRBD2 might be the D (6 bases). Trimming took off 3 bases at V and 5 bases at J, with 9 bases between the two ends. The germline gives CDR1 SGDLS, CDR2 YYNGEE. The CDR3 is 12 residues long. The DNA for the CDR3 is TGTGCCAGCAGCGCCGGGGGAAACGAGCAGTACTTC. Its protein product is CASSAGGNEQYF.

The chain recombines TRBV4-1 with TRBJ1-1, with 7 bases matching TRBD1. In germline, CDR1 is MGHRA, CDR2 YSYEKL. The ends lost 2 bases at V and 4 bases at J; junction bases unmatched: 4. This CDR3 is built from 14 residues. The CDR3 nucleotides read TGCGCCAGCAGCCAATTTCGGACAGGCACTGAAGCTTTCTTT. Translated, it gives CASSQFRTGTEAFF.

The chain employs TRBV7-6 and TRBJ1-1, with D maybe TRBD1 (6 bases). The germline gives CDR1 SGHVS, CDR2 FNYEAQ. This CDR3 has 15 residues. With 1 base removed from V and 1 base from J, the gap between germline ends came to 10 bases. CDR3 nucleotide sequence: TGTGCCAGCAGCTTAGACAGGGCGAAGAACACTGAAGCTTTCTTT. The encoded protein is CASSLDRAKNTEAFF.

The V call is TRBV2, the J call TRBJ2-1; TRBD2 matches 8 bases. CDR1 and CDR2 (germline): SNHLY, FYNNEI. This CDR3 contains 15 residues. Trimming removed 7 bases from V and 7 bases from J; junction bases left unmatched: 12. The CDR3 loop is CASIDGGASKNEQFF. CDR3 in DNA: TGTGCCAGCATCGACGGGGGGGCCTCTAAAAATGAGCAGTTCTTC.

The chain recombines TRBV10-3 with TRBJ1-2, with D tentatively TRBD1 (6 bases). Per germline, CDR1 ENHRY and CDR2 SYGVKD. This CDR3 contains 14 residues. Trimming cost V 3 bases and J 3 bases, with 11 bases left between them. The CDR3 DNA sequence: TGTGCCATCAGTGATCAGGACAGAGACTATGGCTACACCTTC. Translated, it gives CAISDQDRDYGYTF.

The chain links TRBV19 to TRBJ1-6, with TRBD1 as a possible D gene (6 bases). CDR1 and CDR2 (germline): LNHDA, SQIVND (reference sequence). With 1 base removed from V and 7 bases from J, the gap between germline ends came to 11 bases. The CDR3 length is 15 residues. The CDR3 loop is CASSIVRTENSPLHF. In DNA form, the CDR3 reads TGTGCCAGTAGTATAGTGAGGACAGAAAATTCACCCCTCCACTTT.

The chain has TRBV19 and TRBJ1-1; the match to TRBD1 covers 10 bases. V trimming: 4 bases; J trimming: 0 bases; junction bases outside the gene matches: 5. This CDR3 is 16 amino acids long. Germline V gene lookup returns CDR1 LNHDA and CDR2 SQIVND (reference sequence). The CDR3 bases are TGTGCCAGTAGTACCTCGGGACAGGGGTTGAACACTGAAGCTTTCTTT. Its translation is CASSTSGQGLNTEAFF.

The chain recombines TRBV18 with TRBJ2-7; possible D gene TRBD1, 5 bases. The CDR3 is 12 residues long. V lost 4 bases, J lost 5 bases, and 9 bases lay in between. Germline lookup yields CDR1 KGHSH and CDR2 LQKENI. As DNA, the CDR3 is TGTGCCAGCTCACGGGGCCTCGACGAGCAGTACTTC. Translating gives CASSRGLDEQYF.

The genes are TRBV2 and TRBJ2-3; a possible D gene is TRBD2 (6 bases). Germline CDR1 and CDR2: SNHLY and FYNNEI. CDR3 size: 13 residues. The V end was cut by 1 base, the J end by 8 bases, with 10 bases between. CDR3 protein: CASSEEDYGTQYF. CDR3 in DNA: TGTGCCAGCAGTGAAGAGGACTACGGTACGCAGTATTTT.

The CDR3 DNA sequence: TGTGCCAGCAGCTTCCGGGGGGAGACCTACGAGCAGTACTTC. This gives the protein CASSFRGETYEQYF. This chain joins TRBV7-9 and TRBJ2-7, with 7 nucleotides matching TRBD2. V lost 3 bases, J lost 2 bases, and 4 bases stayed unmatched. Germline CDR1 is SEHNR and CDR2 is FQNEAQ (reference sequence). CDR3 length: 14 residues.